The following is a TCR beta chain sequence with its context. Antigen specificity is unknown. This sample is part of a study of T-cell memory formation after mild COVID-19. TCRalpha and TCRbeta libraries used 5'RACE with constant-segment primers and UMIs. TCRdb used MiXCR to reprocess the 5' RACE reads, holding one entry per CDR3 protein. The sample lists roughly 600,000 distinct CDR3 sequences, under 20% occurring once. The CDR3 is made up of 16 amino acids. CDR1 is SGHRS, CDR2 YFSETQ, per germline. V dropped 0 bases and J dropped 1 base, with 13 bases sitting between them. Study results and limitations: Contracting clones from day 15 to 85 had balanced CD4/CD8; later expanders favoured CD4+. A subset of responding clones appeared in pre-infection memory, suggesting cross-reactive memory joined.

The V gene is TRBV5-1, the J gene TRBJ2-5; possible D gene TRBD2, 6 bases. The source material was PBMCs or a T cell subset sorted from them (not recorded which). The TCR originated in an adult woman who had mild COVID-19 (a few samples of this study predate the infection). Cell type and time point are not known. CDR3: CASSLDGGATQETQYF. The CDR3 DNA reads as TGCGCCAGCAGCTTGGATGGCGGGGCCACCCAAGAGACCCAGTACTTC. Variable domain in full (rest from reference TRBV5-1 and TRBJ2-5): KAGVTQTPRYLIKTRGQQVTLSCSPISGHRSVSWYQQTPGQGLQFLFEYFSETQRNKGNFPGRFSGRQFSNSRSEMNVSTLELGDSALYLCASSLDGGATQETQYFGPGTRLLVL.